Here is one TCR beta chain with its context. This clonotype was recorded many times. No antigen is known for it. Per-base quality was not reported, and no clone a single base away is much larger than it. cDNA was synthesized by template-switch 5'RACE using a primer with a 10-nucleotide random unique molecular identifier that tagged each TCR transcript. Every sequencing run covered 15-18 subjects and yielded more than 160 million TCR-beta sequences. The RNeasy kit was used to extract total RNA. Using the KAPA Real-time Library Amplification kit, TCR-beta VDJ regions were amplified with primers for the TCR constant region and the 5'RACE anchor. Sample indexes and Illumina adaptors were added in a first PCR, after which library yield was increased in a second PCR. After purification with Ampure beads, the TCR product of roughly 650 bp was size-selected on a 2% E-gel SizeSelection system. Before pooling, library quality was assessed on a Bioanalyzer, concentration was determined with Qubit, and library quantification was performed with the Kapa Library Quantification kit. An Illumina HiSeq 2500 was used to sequence the libraries paired-end at 2 x 150 bp. To increase sequence diversity, roughly 24-30% phiX was spiked into each library pool. In the source study's methods: The quality-filtered reads were processed with the UMI-based MiGEC pipeline, whose error correction step removed more than 80% of the raw TCR sequences. IMGT germline references were used for aligning VDJ genes, and each clonotype was defined as a unique CDR3 amino acid sequence together with its V-J genes. Clonal expansion, Shannon diversity and CDR3 relatedness were evaluated with VDJtools (CalcPairwiseDistances, ClusterSamples), while phylogenetic trees were built in CLCbio workbench. Clones with at least 8 unique UMIs were defined as expanded, with this threshold being based on coefficient-of-variation modelling across technical triplicates. Clones were called with MiXCR by TCRdb after fastp trimmed the public reads at Q25, and only in-frame beta chains were retained. Every CDR3 protein is listed once, alongside the most common genes and DNA of its rows. The V and J calls follow TCRdb's processing rather than the paper's. The sample records tens of thousands of distinct CDR3 sequences, approximately 5% of which are singletons. The biggest ten clones account for 2% to 2.5% of the sample.

Blood bank volunteers in Maryland, USA served as the healthy controls. For sorted-subset TCR libraries, approximately 910,000 sorted CD4+ or CD8+ T cells were used. PBMCs were separated from peripheral blood using Ficoll-Hypaque density gradient centrifugation and then cryopreserved in liquid nitrogen. Paired sorted CD4+ and CD8+ subsets came from healthy controls, HAM/TSP patients and MS patients. The record originates from a study of neurological immune-mediated disorders (dated by TCRdb to about 2019). Describing the broader study: Peripheral blood TCR-beta repertoires from HTLV-I-associated myelopathy (HAM/TSP) patients, multiple sclerosis patients and healthy controls were compared by UMI-based sequencing. Longitudinal samples, technical triplicates and paired sorted CD4+ and CD8+ T-cell subsets, alongside PBMC samples, were included among the 106 TCR-beta libraries. The cohort comprised 68 subjects: roughly 15 HAM/TSP patients, 34 multiple sclerosis patients and approximately 20 healthy controls.

The CDR3, from cysteine to phenylalanine, totals 14 residues. The kept DNA is CDR3 alone, 42 bases in frame from the first base. A distance of 10 bases separates the germline ends of V and J, which lose 1 base and 4 bases respectively. Study-level results and caveats: TCR clonal expansion was greatest in HAM/TSP patients and smallest in MS patients, who ranked below even healthy controls. No identical CDR3 amino acid sequences were found to be shared among expanded clones across subjects, suggesting that TCR-beta repertoires were private in all groups.

The chain was built from TRBV12-3 or TRBV12-4 and TRBJ1-2; the D gene identity is not certain. This TCR came from a woman in her forties or fifties in good health. Sequencing used CD4+ T cells from blood. CDR3 region: CASSLDLPIYGYTF. The DNA sequence reads TGTGCCAGCAGTTTAGATCTCCCCATCTATGGCTACACCTTC.